This TCR beta chain emerged from a study of T cells in Graves' hyperthyroidism and ophthalmopathy. V lost 5 bases and J lost 5; bases outside the gene matches: 6. Germline V CDR1 and CDR2: MNHNS, SASEGT. This CDR3 region has 13 residues. Study-wide results and limits: From stable hyperthyroidism, ophthalmopathy was separated by a 13 V-J model.

To note about this clonotype: Its cognate antigen is unknown.

There were TCR beta CDR3 regions amplified from RNA transcripts. First-round RT-PCR of the TCR CDR3 relied on the HTBI primer set. From the multiplex PCR reads, TCRdb called clonotypes with MiXCR, one entry per CDR3 protein. The table shows about 500,000 distinct CDR3 sequences, with about 16% occurring only once. The clonotype originates from a woman in her twenties or thirties with Graves' ophthalmopathy. The chain uses TRBV6-1 and TRBJ2-7, with TRBD2 matching 7 bases. The sequenced sample was blood. CDR3 sequence: CASSTGLSNEQYF. CDR3 DNA: TGTGCCAGCAGTACGGGACTATCAAACGAGCAGTACTTC.